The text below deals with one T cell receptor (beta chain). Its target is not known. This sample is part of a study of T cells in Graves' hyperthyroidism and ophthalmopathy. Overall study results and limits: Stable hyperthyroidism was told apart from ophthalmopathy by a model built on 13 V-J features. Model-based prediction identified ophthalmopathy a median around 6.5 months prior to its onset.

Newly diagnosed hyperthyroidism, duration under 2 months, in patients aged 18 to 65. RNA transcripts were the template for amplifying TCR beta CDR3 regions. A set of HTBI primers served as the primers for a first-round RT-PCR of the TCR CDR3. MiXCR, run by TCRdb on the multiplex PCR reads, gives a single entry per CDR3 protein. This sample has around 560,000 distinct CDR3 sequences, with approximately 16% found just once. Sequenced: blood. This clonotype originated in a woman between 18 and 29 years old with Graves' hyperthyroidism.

CDR3 in DNA: TGTGCCTGGAGTGTAGGACTAGCCGATGAGCAGTTCTTC. It yields the protein CAWSVGLADEQFF. The V and J genes are TRBV30 and TRBJ2-1, with TRBD2 identical over 8 bases. The CDR3 loop spans 13 amino acids. Germline CDR1 is GTSNPN and CDR2 is SVGIG (reference sequence). V shed 0 bases, J shed 8 bases, and the junction held 3 bases outside the gene matches.